These T cell receptor beta chains were read from a single sample in a study of blood T cells in healthy people across ages. One entry per CDR3 protein results from TCRdb running MiXCR on the 5' RACE reads. The sample lists 450,000 to 650,000 distinct CDR3 sequences, about 25% occurring once. The sample was also linked to a second study, of T cells of mothers and their children.

Sequenced input: blood. The source of these receptors is a boy between 10 and 17 years old in good health. CDR3s include the opening cysteine and the closing phenylalanine or tryptophan. The D gene is left open where the match is weak. Expanded clones get a size class; other rows say once, few or many, or leave the size out.

D,size,J,V,CDR3,DNA
NA,NA,TRBJ2-7,TRBV12-3/TRBV12-4,CASSSNPTGDSYEQYF,TGTGCCAGCAGTTCTAACCCTACGGGAGACTCCTACGAGCAGTACTTC
TRBD2,NA,TRBJ2-1,TRBV20-1,CGAGLANEQFF,TGCGGAGCGGGACTAGCCAATGAGCAGTTCTTC
NA,few,TRBJ2-7,TRBV7-2,CASSHPRGSSSSYEQYF,TGTGCCAGCAGCCACCCGCGGGGCTCTTCTTCCTCCTACGAGCAGTACTTC
NA,few,TRBJ1-2,TRBV28,CASRQASRTWIGYTF,TGTGCCAGCAGACAGGCCAGCCGAACGTGGATAGGCTACACCTTC
NA,NA,TRBJ2-5,TRBV7-2,CASSFGTISKETQYF,TGTGCCAGCAGCTTCGGGACAATCTCAAAAGAGACCCAGTACTTC
TRBD2,NA,TRBJ2-7,TRBV6-5,CASSYSAVAGGPYNNEQYF,TGTGCCAGCAGTTACTCAGCGGTAGCGGGAGGGCCCTACAACAACGAGCAGTACTTC
TRBD1,NA,TRBJ1-4,TRBV5-1,CASSFTAGTGDEKLFF,TGCGCCAGCAGCTTTACCGCCGGGACAGGGGATGAAAAACTGTTTTTT
NA,few,TRBJ2-5,TRBV15,CATSRVSWTETQYF,TGTGCCACCAGCAGAGTTTCATGGACCGAGACCCAGTACTTC
NA,few,TRBJ2-7,TRBV7-2,CASSPDIPYYEQYF,TGTGCCAGCAGCCCGGATATACCATACTACGAGCAGTACTTC
NA,few,TRBJ1-4,TRBV27,CASRAGTNEKLFF,TGTGCCAGCAGAGCCGGAACTAATGAAAAACTGTTTTTT
NA,NA,TRBJ2-7,TRBV7-2,CASSFSGALSYEQYF,TGTGCCAGCAGCTTTTCGGGGGCCCTATCCTACGAGCAGTACTTC
TRBD1,once,TRBJ2-7,TRBV6-4,CASRDSITGGYEQYF,TGTGCCAGCAGGGACTCGATCACAGGGGGATACGAGCAGTACTTC
TRBD1,NA,TRBJ1-2,TRBV5-1,CASSPTGGGGYTF,TGCGCCAGCAGCCCCACAGGGGGCGGGGGCTACACCTTC
TRBD1,few,TRBJ1-6,TRBV6-5,CASSYGTGQGASSYNSPLHF,TGTGCCAGCAGTTACGGGACGGGTCAGGGGGCAAGCTCCTATAATTCACCCCTCCACTTT
NA,few,TRBJ1-5,TRBV6-1,CASSERVGYSNQPQHF,TGTGCCAGCAGTGAGCGGGTAGGTTATAGCAATCAGCCCCAGCATTTT
NA,NA,TRBJ2-5,TRBV5-1,CASSLAPGEETQYF,TGCGCCAGCAGCTTGGCTCCTGGAGAGGAGACCCAGTACTTC
TRBD1,NA,TRBJ2-3,TRBV12-3/TRBV12-4,CASRRDRGLTDTQYF,TGTGCCAGCAGGAGGGACAGGGGTCTCACAGATACGCAGTATTTT
TRBD2,few,TRBJ2-3,TRBV7-2,CASSLAGLAGLGDTQYF,TGTGCCAGCAGCTTAGCGGGACTAGCGGGGTTGGGGGATACGCAGTATTTT
NA,few,TRBJ2-7,TRBV29-1,CSVEEHSQGEQYF,TGCAGCGTTGAAGAGCACAGCCAAGGCGAGCAGTACTTC
NA,NA,TRBJ2-7,TRBV20-1,CSARDGRGPSDRYEQYF,TGCAGTGCTAGAGATGGACGAGGCCCTAGCGACCGCTACGAGCAGTACTTC
NA,once,TRBJ1-5,TRBV12-3/TRBV12-4,CASSFGQAGTQPQHF,TGTGCCAGCAGTTTTGGCCAGGCCGGGACTCAGCCCCAGCATTTT
TRBD1,NA,TRBJ2-1,TRBV7-7,CASSQTRDSSYNEQFF,TGTGCTAGCAGCCAGACCCGGGACAGCTCCTACAATGAGCAGTTCTTC
NA,few,TRBJ1-4,TRBV18,CASSPRETNEKLFF,TGTGCCAGCTCACCCAGAGAAACTAATGAAAAACTGTTTTTT
TRBD2,NA,TRBJ2-5,TRBV4-3,CASSPDIGRVQTQYF,TGCGCCAGCAGCCCCGATATAGGGAGGGTTCAGACCCAGTACTTC